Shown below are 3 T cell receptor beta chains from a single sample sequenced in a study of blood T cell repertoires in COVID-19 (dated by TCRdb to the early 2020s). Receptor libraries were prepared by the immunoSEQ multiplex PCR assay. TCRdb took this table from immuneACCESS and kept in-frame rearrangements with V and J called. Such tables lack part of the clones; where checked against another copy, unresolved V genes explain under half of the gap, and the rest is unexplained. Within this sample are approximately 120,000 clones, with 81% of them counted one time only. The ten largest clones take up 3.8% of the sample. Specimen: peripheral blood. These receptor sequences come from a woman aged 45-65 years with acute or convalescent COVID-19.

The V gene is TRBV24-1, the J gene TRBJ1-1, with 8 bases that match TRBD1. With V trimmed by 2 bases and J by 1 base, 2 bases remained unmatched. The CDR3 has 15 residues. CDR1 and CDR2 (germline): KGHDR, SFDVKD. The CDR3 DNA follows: TGTGCCACCAGTGATTCCACAGGGGGGAACACTGAAGCTTTCTTT. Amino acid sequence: CATSDSTGGNTEAFF.

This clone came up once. CDR3 coding DNA: TGTGCCAGTAGTCCGGGACTTGGTGGCTACACCTTC. The encoded protein is CASSPGLGGYTF. The chain couples TRBV19 to TRBJ1-2; D perhaps matches TRBD1 (5 bases). This CDR3 is built from 12 residues. V dropped 5 bases and J dropped 7 bases, with 11 bases sitting between them. Germline V CDR1 and CDR2: LNHDA, SQIVND (reference sequence).

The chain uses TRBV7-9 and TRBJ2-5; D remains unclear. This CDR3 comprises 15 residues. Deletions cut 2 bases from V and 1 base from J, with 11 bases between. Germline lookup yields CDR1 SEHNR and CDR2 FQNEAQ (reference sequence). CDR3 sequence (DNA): TGTGCCAGCAGCTTATTAGGTCGGAGCCAAGAGACCCAGTACTTC. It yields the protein CASSLLGRSQETQYF.